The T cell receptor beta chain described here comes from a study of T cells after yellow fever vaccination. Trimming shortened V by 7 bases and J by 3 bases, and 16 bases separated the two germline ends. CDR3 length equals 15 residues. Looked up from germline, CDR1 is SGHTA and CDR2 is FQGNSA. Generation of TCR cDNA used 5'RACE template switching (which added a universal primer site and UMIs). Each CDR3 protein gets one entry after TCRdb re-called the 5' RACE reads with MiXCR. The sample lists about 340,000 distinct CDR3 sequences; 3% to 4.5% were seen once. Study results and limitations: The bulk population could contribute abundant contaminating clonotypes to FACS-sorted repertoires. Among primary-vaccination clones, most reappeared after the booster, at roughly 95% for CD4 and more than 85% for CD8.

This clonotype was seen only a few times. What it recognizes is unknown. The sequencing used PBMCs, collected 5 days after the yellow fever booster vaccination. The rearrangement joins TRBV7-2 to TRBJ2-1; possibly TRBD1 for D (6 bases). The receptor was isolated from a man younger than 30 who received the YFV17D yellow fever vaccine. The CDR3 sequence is CASTIPRGFYNEQFF. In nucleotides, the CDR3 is TGTGCCAGCACCATCCCAAGGGGGTTCTACAATGAGCAGTTCTTC.